The 22 T cell receptor beta chains given below trace back to one sample, sequenced in a study of shared clonotypes between healthy human individuals. Libraries were prepared by immunoSEQ multiplex PCR; TCRdb keeps only in-frame clonotypes and omits some of them. Of around 1,100,000 clones listed, 70% to 80% are singletons. The specimen was memory CD4+ T cells from PBMCs. Subset specified: CD45RA-negative fraction. These receptors were taken from a man in his late teens or twenties in good health. Some clones in this sample may be carry-over from other donors' samples.

This chain links TRBV29-1 with TRBJ2-1, with 10 bases that match TRBD1. The CDR3 extends over 14 amino acids. Germline loops: CDR1 SQVTM, CDR2 ANQGSEA. With V trimmed by 4 bases and J by 7 bases, 7 bases remained unmatched. The CDR3 nucleotides are TGCAGCGTTGTGAGGGACAGGGGCCTGAATGAGCAGTTCTTC. Its protein is CSVVRDRGLNEQFF.

This clone was seen a handful of times. The same CDR3 also results from other DNA sequences found in this sample. This sequence joins TRBV18 and TRBJ2-7, with 7 bases lining up with TRBD1. Germline-derived CDR1 and CDR2 are KGHSH and LQKENI. Trimming at V came to 6 bases and at J to 3 bases, leaving 8 bases not matched to a gene. There are 14 residues in the CDR3. This CDR3 is CASSPGTVSYEQYF. For the CDR3, the DNA is TGTGCCAGCTCCCCCGGGACAGTTAGCTACGAGCAGTACTTC.

This chain links TRBV19 with TRBJ2-1, with D tentatively TRBD2 (5 bases). V shed 5 bases and J shed 6 bases, with 14 bases lying between them. The CDR3 spans 14 residues. Germline V gene lookup returns CDR1 LNHDA and CDR2 SQIVND (reference sequence). CDR3 amino acids: CASSGPARGNEQFF. In DNA form, the CDR3 reads TGTGCCAGTAGTGGACCCGCTCGGGGCAATGAGCAGTTCTTC.

This clone has more than one count but fewer than ten. The chain links TRBV6-5 to TRBJ1-1, with a possible D match to TRBD1 (5 bases). Germline V gene lookup returns CDR1 MNHEY and CDR2 SVGAGI. V was trimmed by 2 bases and J by 1 base, leaving 8 bases between them. CDR3 length: 14 residues. CDR3 coding DNA: TGTGCCAGCAGTTACGGGGCAGGGAACACTGAAGCTTTCTTT. Translated: CASSYGAGNTEAFF.

The chain employs TRBV7-2 and TRBJ1-5; perhaps TRBD1 as D (5 bases). Looked up from germline, CDR1 is SGHTA and CDR2 is FQGNSA. This CDR3 spans 15 amino acids. Trimming pared 3 bases from V and 2 bases from J, leaving 11 bases between. Written as DNA, the CDR3 is TGTGCCAGCAGCTTTACGGGGCCCGGCAATCAGCCCCAGCATTTT. As protein: CASSFTGPGNQPQHF.

This clone turned up a few times. The junction does not match germline at one end; this may be a read error. V is TRBV5-1 and J is TRBJ2-2; TRBD1 matches 8 bases. CDR3 length: 14 amino acids. Germline V gene lookup returns CDR1 SGHRS and CDR2 YFSETQ. The CDR3 region has the DNA TGCGCCAGCAGTTTGGACAGGGAAGATGGGGAGCTGTTTTTT. Its translation: CASSLDREDGELFF.

This chain links TRBV7-9 with TRBJ1-1; D may be TRBD1 (6 bases). Germline-derived CDR1 and CDR2 are SEHNR and FQNEAQ (reference sequence). With 5 bases removed from V and 10 bases from J, the gap between germline ends came to 20 bases. The length of the CDR3 is 14 residues. CDR3 sequence: CASSTAGVSGAAFF. In DNA form, the CDR3 reads TGTGCCAGCAGCACAGCAGGGGTTAGCGGAGCAGCTTTCTTT.

The chain is built from TRBV27 and TRBJ2-7; D may be TRBD1 (6 bases). This CDR3 has 18 residues. The germline V gene encodes CDR1 MNHEY and CDR2 SMNVEV (reference sequence). V gave up 6 bases and J gave up 3 bases, with 27 bases separating them. In DNA, the CDR3 is TGTGCCAGCAGGCCGACCGGGACACTGGCCGAGGGAAGCTACGAGCAGTACTTC. Translation: CASRPTGTLAEGSYEQYF.

The rearrangement uses TRBV6-6 and TRBJ1-1, with 10 bases identical to TRBD1. J gave up 0 bases and V 6 bases, and 7 bases lay outside the gene matches. This CDR3 region has 16 residues. Per germline, CDR1 MNHNY and CDR2 SVGAGI (reference sequence). CDR3 coding DNA: TGTGCCAGCAGGCGCCCCGGGACAGGGGTGAACACTGAAGCTTTCTTT. Its translation: CASRRPGTGVNTEAFF.

The chain uses TRBV30 and TRBJ1-2; weak D call: TRBD1 (6 bases). Germline V gene data show CDR1 as GTSNPN and CDR2 as SVGIG (reference sequence). Trimming removed 1 base at V and 7 bases at J, with 13 bases between. This CDR3 has 13 residues. The CDR3 spells CAWSADRFSGYTF. CDR3 in DNA: TGTGCCTGGAGTGCCGACAGGTTTAGTGGCTACACCTTC.

Only a few counts were recorded for this clone. The V and J genes are TRBV9 and TRBJ2-7; a weak D match, TRBD1 (5 bases). The CDR3 sequence is 15 residues long. V gave up 2 bases and J gave up 2 bases, with 14 bases separating them. Germline values: CDR1 SGDLS, CDR2 YYNGEE. The CDR3 spells CASSVGWQGTYEQYF. For the CDR3, the DNA is TGTGCCAGCAGCGTGGGCTGGCAGGGAACCTACGAGCAGTACTTC.

This clone is a singleton in its sample. The J gene is TRBJ1-4, the V gene TRBV7-9; D gene ambiguous. The CDR3 spans 14 residues. The germline V gene encodes CDR1 SEHNR and CDR2 FQNEAQ (reference sequence). Trimming took 5 bases from V and 6 from J, leaving 13 bases between them. CDR3 in DNA: TGTGCCAGCAGCCTATCCCCACCGGATGAAAAACTGTTTTTT. This codes for CASSLSPPDEKLFF.

V usage is TRBV5-6 and J usage is TRBJ2-7; 7 bases align to TRBD1. V was clipped by 4 bases and J by 4 bases; unmatched bases: 8. This CDR3 comprises 14 residues. In germline, CDR1 is SGHDT, CDR2 YYEEEE. CDR3 coding DNA: TGTGCCAGCAGCACGACAGGGTTTGGGTACGAGCAGTACTTC. Residues: CASSTTGFGYEQYF.

V usage is TRBV30 and J usage is TRBJ1-5, with 7 bases lining up with TRBD1. CDR3 size: 13 residues. The ends lost 1 base at V and 6 bases at J; junction bases unmatched: 3. CDR1 and CDR2 (germline): GTSNPN, SVGIG (reference sequence). The CDR3 DNA sequence: TGTGCCTGGAGTGCTAACAGGGGTCAGCCCCAGCATTTT. The encoded protein is CAWSANRGQPQHF.

This clone showed up just a few times. The V and J genes are TRBV18 and TRBJ2-7, with D possibly TRBD1 on 6 matching bases. Trimming pared 2 bases from V and 2 bases from J, leaving 13 bases between. There are 15 residues in the CDR3. Germline V gives CDR1 KGHSH, CDR2 LQKENI. The CDR3 region has the DNA TGTGCCAGCTCACCATCCTCCCAGGGGACCTACGAGCAGTACTTC. Encoded protein: CASSPSSQGTYEQYF.

The gene calls are TRBV6-5 and TRBJ2-3, with D possibly matching TRBD2 (5 bases). V lost 6 bases to trimming and J lost 0 bases, with 16 bases between them. The V gene's germline CDR1 is MNHEY and CDR2 SVGAGI. CDR3 size: 16 residues. CDR3 protein: CASRYQRNPSTDTQYF. Here the CDR3 DNA reads TGTGCCAGCAGATACCAGCGGAACCCCAGCACAGATACGCAGTATTTT.

The V and J genes are TRBV11-2 and TRBJ2-1; either TRBD1 or TRBD2 may fit D (5 bases each). Germline V lookup: CDR1 SGHAT, CDR2 FQNNGV. The CDR3 sequence is 14 residues long. V lost 3 bases and J lost 8, with 14 bases in between. This chain's CDR3 is CASSFRDLPHEQFF. The DNA for the CDR3 is TGTGCCAGCAGCTTCCGGGACCTCCCCCATGAGCAGTTCTTC.

The chain employs TRBV6-5 and TRBJ2-2; D is possibly TRBD2 (6 bases). CDR3 length: 13 amino acids. Germline V lookup: CDR1 MNHEY, CDR2 SVGAGI. V lost 5 bases and J lost 8, with 12 bases in between. This CDR3 reads CASSRSRGGELFF. Written as DNA, the CDR3 is TGTGCCAGCAGTCGTAGCCGGGGGGGGGAGCTGTTTTTT.

This clone was seen just once. The chain carries TRBV27 and TRBJ1-2, with D maybe TRBD1 (5 bases). CDR1 and CDR2 (germline): MNHEY, SMNVEV (reference sequence). The CDR3 extends over 15 amino acids. The germline V and J ends were trimmed by 3 bases and 5 bases, with 16 bases remaining between them. The chain's CDR3 is CASSFLPDRNYGYTF. CDR3 in DNA: TGTGCCAGCAGTTTCCTCCCAGACAGAAATTATGGCTACACCTTC.

The CDR3 spells CASSPSLQGSITQHF. The DNA for the CDR3 is TGTGCCAGCAGTCCTTCCCTCCAGGGATCGATAACCCAGCATTTT. The chain links TRBV28 to TRBJ1-5; the D gene is possibly TRBD1 (5 bases). Germline lookup yields CDR1 MDHEN and CDR2 SYDVKM. Trimming removed 5 bases from V and 11 bases from J, with 22 bases in between. The CDR3 length is 15 residues.

The chain joins TRBV28 to TRBJ2-1; D is unclear. This CDR3 has 14 residues. Germline V CDR1 and CDR2: MDHEN, SYDVKM. V dropped 6 bases and J dropped 7 bases, with 16 bases sitting between them. CDR3 protein: CASSRLGIFNEQFF. In DNA, the CDR3 is TGTGCCAGCAGCCGATTGGGGATCTTTAATGAGCAGTTCTTC.

J is TRBJ2-7 and V is TRBV4-1; 10 bases are a match to TRBD1. The CDR3 has 15 residues. Per the germline V gene, CDR1 is MGHRA and CDR2 is YSYEKL. Losses at the gene ends were 3 bases for V and 3 bases for J; bases not matched to a gene: 5. CDR3 protein: CASSQPGQGFYEQYF. DNA of the CDR3: TGCGCCAGCAGCCAGCCGGGACAGGGGTTCTACGAGCAGTACTTC.